This TCR beta chain was profiled in a study of blood T cell repertoires in COVID-19. TCRdb's table, derived via immunoSEQ multiplex PCR, lists solely in-frame clones and lacks some. The profile covers 95,000 to 150,000 clones, with approximately 70% appearing a single time and around 0.9% taken by the ten largest. The TCR comes from a human donor with acute or convalescent COVID-19. The donor label of this sample is uncertain. Sample: peripheral blood.

CDR3 sequence reads: CAIRAENTGELFF. As DNA, the CDR3 is TGTGCCATCAGGGCGGAGAACACCGGGGAGCTGTTTTTT. The chain is built from TRBV10-3 and TRBJ2-2; no clear D gene. V lost 6 bases and J lost 1, with 6 bases in between. The CDR3 has 13 residues. Germline V CDR1 and CDR2: ENHRY, SYGVKD.